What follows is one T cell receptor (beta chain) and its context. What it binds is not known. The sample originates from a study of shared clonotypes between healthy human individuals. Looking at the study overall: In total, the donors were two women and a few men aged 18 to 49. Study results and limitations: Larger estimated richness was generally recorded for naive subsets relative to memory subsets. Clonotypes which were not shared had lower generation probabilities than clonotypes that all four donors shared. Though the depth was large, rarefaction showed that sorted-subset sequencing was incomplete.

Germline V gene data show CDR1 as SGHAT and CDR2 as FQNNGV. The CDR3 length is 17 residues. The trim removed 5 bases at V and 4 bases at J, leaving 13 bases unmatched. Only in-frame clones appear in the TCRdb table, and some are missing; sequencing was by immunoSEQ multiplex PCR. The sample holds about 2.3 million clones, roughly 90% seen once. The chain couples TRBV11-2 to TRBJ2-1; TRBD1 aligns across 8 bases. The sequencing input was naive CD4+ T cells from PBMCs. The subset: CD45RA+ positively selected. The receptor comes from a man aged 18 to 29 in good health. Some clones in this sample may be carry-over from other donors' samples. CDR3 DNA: TGTGCCAGCAGCGCAGGCAGGGGGCAGGGGGGTTACAATGAGCAGTTCTTC. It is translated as CASSAGRGQGGYNEQFF.